Below are 9 T cell receptor beta chains sequenced from a single sample in a study of blood T cells in healthy people across ages. Combining a sample-barcoded 5' primer with a J-beta primer mix, a second PCR ran for roughly 6 to 12 cycles. TCRdb analysed the 5' RACE reads with MiXCR anew, one entry per CDR3 protein. The sample yields about 1,000,000 distinct CDR3 sequences, more than 35% seen once. The sequenced material came from blood. Source of these receptors: a woman aged 60-75 years in good health.

V gene TRBV29-1 combines with J gene TRBJ2-5; D is perhaps TRBD2 (6 bases). CDR1 is SQVTM and CDR2 is ANQGSEA in the germline V gene. The CDR3 contains 13 residues. Trimming removed 4 bases from V and 11 bases from J, with 20 bases in between. CDR3 bases: TGCAGCGTTGGGGGGGATCTCTCCTACAAGCAGTACTTC. Amino acids: CSVGGDLSYKQYF.

This clonotype was counted ten times or more. This chain joins TRBV29-1 and TRBJ2-7; 15 bases map to TRBD2. The germline CDR1 and CDR2 sequences are SQVTM and ANQGSEA. After removal of 4 bases from V and 2 bases from J, the junction contained 6 bases not matched to a gene. The CDR3 is made up of 16 amino acids. CDR3 loop: CSVVGTSGRMTYEQYF. The CDR3 DNA follows: TGCAGCGTTGTGGGGACTAGCGGGAGGATGACCTACGAGCAGTACTTC.

Concerning this clonotype: At one boundary the junction diverges from the germline segment, which might be a read error. The chain recombines TRBV9 with TRBJ2-5; no clear D gene. This CDR3 spans 13 amino acids. The germline gives CDR1 SGDLS, CDR2 YYNGEE. CDR3 sequence: CTSSVGQVETQYF. The CDR3 DNA reads as TGTACCAGCAGCGTAGGGCAGGTGGAGACCCAGTACTTC. Filled out from reference TRBV9 and TRBJ2-5, the complete variable domain reads DSGVTQTPKHLITATGQRVTLRCSPRSGDLSVYWYQQSLDQGLQFLIQYYNGEERAKGNILERFSAQQFPDLHSELNLSSLELGDSALYFCTSSVGQVETQYFGPGTRLLVL.

This clonotype was counted between two and nine times. The junction departs from germline at one end; a sequencing error may be responsible. The chain recombines TRBV9 with TRBJ2-3; 7 bases map to TRBD2. Germline-derived CDR1 and CDR2 are SGDLS and YYNGEE. This CDR3 spans 15 amino acids. The CDR3 nucleotides are TGTGCCAGCACCCATGGTAGCGGGTGGAATCTTGAGCAGTTCTTT. Its protein is CASTHGSGWNLEQFF.

The chain is built from TRBV7-9 and TRBJ2-5; D is uncertain. The CDR3 covers 13 residues. Germline CDR1 is SEHNR and CDR2 is FQNEAQ (reference sequence). Trimming stripped 5 bases from V and 7 bases from J, with 14 bases between. CDR3 nucleotide sequence: TGTGCCAGCAGCGTACGTGGGGAAGGGACCCAGTACTTC. Translating it yields CASSVRGEGTQYF.

The table lists this clonotype with a few counts. The chain is built from TRBV3-1 and TRBJ2-3; D is ambiguous. V was trimmed by 0 bases and J by 4 bases, leaving 11 bases between them. Germline CDR1 is LGHDT and CDR2 is YNNKEL (reference sequence). The CDR3 is 15 amino acids. The CDR3 DNA is TGTGCCAGCAGCCAAGATTGGCTGGGGTCAGATACGCAGTATTTT. Protein sequence: CASSQDWLGSDTQYF.

DNA of the CDR3: TGTGCCAGCAGTGCCAGTGGGCGCTACGAGCAGTACTTC. It codes for CASSASGRYEQYF. The gene calls are TRBV28 and TRBJ2-7; D ambiguous. Germline V gene sequence: CDR1 MDHEN, CDR2 SYDVKM. The CDR3 runs 13 residues. V was clipped by 5 bases and J by 3 bases, with 11 bases between them.

This clonotype has a handful of counts. V is TRBV20-1 and J is TRBJ2-1, with D perhaps being TRBD1 or TRBD2 (6 bases each). The V end was cut by 2 bases, the J end by 7 bases, with 18 bases between. Germline V gives CDR1 DFQATT, CDR2 SNEGSKA (reference sequence). CDR3 length: 15 residues. CDR3 amino acids: CSARNRDRLGNEQFF. The CDR3 nucleotides are TGCAGTGCTAGAAACAGGGACCGACTAGGAAATGAGCAGTTCTTC.

This clonotype was detected only once. Given the absence of the conserved phenylalanine or tryptophan at the CDR3 end, a read error is likely. The chain combines TRBV6-2 or TRBV6-3 with TRBJ1-2; unclear D gene. Germline V lookup: CDR1 MNHEY, CDR2 SVGEGT. This CDR3 is built from 12 residues. Deletions cut 2 bases from V and 7 bases from J, with 8 bases between. CDR3 coding DNA: TGTGCCAGCAGTTACGGAGCTCTTGGCTACACCTTA. Protein sequence: CASSYGALGYTL.